Shown below are 12 T cell receptor beta chains from a single sample sequenced in a study of T cells in Graves' hyperthyroidism and ophthalmopathy. RNA transcripts served as the template for amplifying TCR beta CDR3 regions. The HTBI set primed first-round TCR CDR3 RT-PCR. TCRdb analysed the multiplex PCR reads with MiXCR anew, one entry per CDR3 protein. In the table there are approximately 400,000 distinct CDR3 sequences, around a sixth of which are singletons. Sequencing was carried out using blood. The receptor set was obtained from a woman aged 18-35 years with Graves' hyperthyroidism.

V is TRBV7-9 and J is TRBJ2-7; either TRBD1 or TRBD2 may fit D (5 bases each). V was clipped by 2 bases and J by 5 bases, with 25 bases between them. The CDR3 has 18 residues. Per the germline V gene, CDR1 is SEHNR and CDR2 is FQNEAQ (reference sequence). The CDR3 coding sequence is TGTGCCAGCAGCTTACGTTTACCAGGGACCACGGGGTTTCACGAGCAGTACTTC. Amino acid sequence: CASSLRLPGTTGFHEQYF. The full variable domain, with the rest looked up from reference TRBV7-9 and TRBJ2-7, is DTGVSQNPRHKITKRGQNVTFRCDPISEHNRLYWYRQTLGQGPEFLTYFQNEAQLEKSRLLSDRFSAERPKGSFSTLEIQRTEQGDSAMYLCASSLRLPGTTGFHEQYFGPGTRLTVT.

In regard to this clonotype: The junction and the germline gene differ at one end; a read error may be behind it. The CDR3 is CASSPRDILYQQGSGANVLTF. CDR3 bases: TGTGCCAGCAGCCCGCGGGACATCCTGTACCAACAGGGCTCTGGGGCCAACGTCCTGACTTTC. The chain links TRBV5-1 to TRBJ2-6; D might be TRBD1 or TRBD2, each matching 6 bases. Germline lookup yields CDR1 SGHRS and CDR2 YFSETQ. This CDR3 has 21 amino acids.

This clonotype was counted ten times or more. The V and J genes are TRBV9 and TRBJ2-1; unclear D gene. Germline loops: CDR1 SGDLS, CDR2 YYNGEE. This CDR3 region has 15 residues. Trimming took 2 bases from V and 2 from J, leaving 11 bases between them. The CDR3, as DNA: TGTGCCAGCAGCGTCCGACTGGAGACCTACAATGAGCAGTTCTTC. Translated: CASSVRLETYNEQFF.

This clonotype was detected ten times or more. V is TRBV5-1 and J is TRBJ2-1; perhaps TRBD1 as D (5 bases). V was pared by 2 bases and J by 8 bases, with 14 bases between. CDR1 is SGHRS and CDR2 is YFSETQ in the germline V gene. The CDR3 sequence is 14 residues long. The CDR3 reads CASSFGQLTDEQFF. The CDR3 DNA reads as TGCGCCAGCAGCTTCGGTCAACTGACAGATGAGCAGTTCTTC.

The table lists this clonotype with many counts. The CDR3 sequence: CASSQVGSGNTIYF. The CDR3, as DNA: TGTGCCAGCAGCCAAGTGGGGTCTGGAAACACCATATATTTT. The rearrangement uses TRBV3-1 and TRBJ1-3, with D uncertain. Germline V gene data show CDR1 as LGHDT and CDR2 as YNNKEL (reference sequence). CDR3 length equals 14 residues. V gave up 1 base and J gave up 1 base, with 5 bases separating them. The whole variable domain, remainder taken from reference TRBV3-1 and TRBJ1-3, is DTAVSQTPKYLVTQMGNDKSIKCEQNLGHDTMYWYKQDSKKFLKIMFSYNNKELIINETVPNRFSPKSPDKAHLNLHINSLELGDSAVYFCASSQVGSGNTIYFGEGSWLTVV.

In its sample, this clonotype was seen many times. V and J are TRBV2 and TRBJ2-1; D ambiguous. V dropped 2 bases and J dropped 12 bases, with 11 bases sitting between them. The CDR3 contains 12 residues. Looked up from germline, CDR1 is SNHLY and CDR2 is FYNNEI. CDR3 sequence (DNA): TGTGCCAGCAGTGAAACATCGGCTACGCAGTTCTTC. It codes for CASSETSATQFF.

J is TRBJ1-6 and V is TRBV5-6; 9 bases line up with TRBD1. The CDR3 runs 15 residues. Germline loops: CDR1 SGHDT, CDR2 YYEEEE. V gave up 2 bases and J gave up 7 bases; unmatched junction bases: 4. The CDR3 nucleotides are TGTGCCAGCAGCTTCCGGGACAGGGAGAATTCACCCCTCCACTTT. Protein: CASSFRDRENSPLHF.

This clonotype was counted ten times or more. The rearrangement links TRBV29-1 to TRBJ2-2; no definite D call. The CDR3 runs 14 residues. V dropped 6 bases and J dropped 0 bases, with 11 bases sitting between them. Germline assignment: CDR1 SQVTM and CDR2 ANQGSEA. CDR3 loop: CSVTTLTNTGELFF. CDR3 bases: TGCAGCGTAACGACGCTTACGAACACCGGGGAGCTGTTTTTT.

This clonotype has a count of ten or more. The chain carries TRBV5-1 and TRBJ2-1; D ambiguous. CDR1 SGHRS and CDR2 YFSETQ come from the germline V gene. V lost 5 bases and J lost 6, with 15 bases in between. The CDR3 extends over 14 amino acids. The CDR3 here is CASSRPETTNEQFF. CDR3 in DNA: TGCGCCAGCAGTAGGCCTGAAACGACCAATGAGCAGTTCTTC. Complete variable domain (other parts from reference TRBV5-1 and TRBJ2-1): KAGVTQTPRYLIKTRGQQVTLSCSPISGHRSVSWYQQTPGQGLQFLFEYFSETQRNKGNFPGRFSGRQFSNSRSEMNVSTLELGDSALYLCASSRPETTNEQFFGPGTRLTVL.

This clonotype was detected ten times or more. The chain carries TRBV29-1 and TRBJ1-1, with TRBD1 matching 10 bases. Germline values: CDR1 SQVTM, CDR2 ANQGSEA. The V segment lost 1 base and the J segment 3 bases; nucleotides outside the gene matches: 2. The CDR3 length is 14 residues. CDR3 protein: CSVEVGTGDTEAFF. Written as DNA, the CDR3 is TGCAGCGTTGAAGTGGGGACAGGGGACACTGAAGCTTTCTTT.

The chain links TRBV7-3 to TRBJ2-1; weak D call: TRBD1 (5 bases). Germline values: CDR1 SGHTA, CDR2 FQGTGA. Deletions cut 1 base from V and 8 bases from J, with 9 bases between. This CDR3 has 13 residues. CDR3 in amino acids: CASSLNRWDEQFF. The CDR3 DNA follows: TGTGCCAGCAGCTTAAACAGGTGGGATGAGCAGTTCTTC.

This clonotype has just a few counts. The chain joins TRBV20-1 to TRBJ2-1, with 13 bases aligning to TRBD2. The CDR3 totals 15 residues. CDR1 and CDR2 from the germline V gene are DFQATT and SNEGSKA (reference sequence). Trimming removed 2 bases from V and 4 bases from J; junction bases left unmatched: 2. The chain's CDR3 is CSARQTSGGYNEQFF. As DNA, the CDR3 is TGCAGTGCTAGACAGACTAGCGGGGGGTACAATGAGCAGTTCTTC.